This T cell receptor (beta chain) was captured in a study of cytomegalovirus exposure and HLA in healthy donors. Study context: The platform used for the 100 to 150 validation repertoires matched that of the 666 first-cohort repertoires, a later analysis reported.

Libraries were prepared by immunoSEQ multiplex PCR; TCRdb keeps only in-frame clonotypes and omits some of them. The table has 200,000 to 250,000 clones, 75% to 95% seen once. Separation from the roughly 600-subject first cohort characterized the approximately 120-subject validation cohort, to which the donors belonged. Material for sequencing was PBMCs. This receptor was obtained from a young woman in good health and CMV-seronegative.

The CDR3: CASSLSIAGQGPQHF. CDR3 in DNA: TGTGCCAGCAGTTTATCGATCGCGGGACAGGGGCCCCAGCATTTT. The chain links TRBV27 to TRBJ1-5, with 9 bases lining up with TRBD1. After removal of 0 bases from V and 9 bases from J, the junction contained 6 bases not matched to a gene. The CDR3 runs 15 residues. Per germline, CDR1 MNHEY and CDR2 SMNVEV (reference sequence).